The rows below give T cell receptor beta chains drawn from one sample of a study of shared clonotypes between healthy human individuals. Measured with immunoSEQ multiplex PCR; TCRdb has only the in-frame clones, and not every one. The sample holds 950,000 to 1,200,000 clones; roughly 80% are singletons and the top ten take 0.89%. Sequenced input: memory CD4+ T cells from PBMCs. These TCRs come from a man aged 18 to 30 in good health. Some clones in this sample may be carry-over from other donors' samples. Each CDR3 is given with its conserved first and last residue. Fields, in order: J gene, D gene, clone size, V gene, CDR3 DNA, CDR3 protein. The D gene is left open where the match is weak. Only part of the rows carry a size: once, few, many, or a class if the clone is expanded.

TRBJ2-1 TRBD2 NA TRBV4-2 TGTGCCAGCAGCCAAGTTCAGCGGGACGGCCATGAGCAGTTCTTC CASSQVQRDGHEQFF
TRBJ1-5 TRBD1 once TRBV5-5 TGTGCCAGCAGCCCGCAGGGGGTTGATCAGCCCCAGCATTTT CASSPQGVDQPQHF
TRBJ1-1 TRBD1 NA TRBV11-1 TGTGCCAGCAGCAGTACGACAGGGGGATGGACTGAAGCTTTCTTT CASSSTTGGWTEAFF
TRBJ2-1 NA once TRBV5-4 TGTGCCAGCAGAGAGGGTCGTGGAATGGGGGATTTCAATGAGCAGTTCTTC CASREGRGMGDFNEQFF
TRBJ1-2 NA NA TRBV6-5 TGTGCCAGCAGATTACCCCGGGACGGGAACTATGGCTACACCTTC CASRLPRDGNYGYTF
TRBJ2-7 NA NA TRBV20-1 TGCAGTGCTAGTAGGGGGGAGCAGTACTTC CSASRGEQYF
TRBJ2-1 TRBD2 NA TRBV19 TGTGCCAGTAGTATAGTTGAAGCGGGAGTATACAATGAGCAGTTCTTC CASSIVEAGVYNEQFF
TRBJ2-1 TRBD2 NA TRBV5-6 TGTGCCAGCAGCTCGGGACTAGCTAACAATGAGCAGTTCTTC CASSSGLANNEQFF
TRBJ2-7 NA NA TRBV2 TGTGCCAGCAGTGGATACTCCTACGAGCAGTACTTC CASSGYSYEQYF
TRBJ1-1 TRBD1 NA TRBV29-1 TGCAGCGTCGCTCCCTCTCCGGGACAGGGTATGGTGAACACTGAAGCTTTCTTT CSVAPSPGQGMVNTEAFF
TRBJ2-5 TRBD1 NA TRBV5-3 TGTGCCAGCAGCTTAGGACAGGGTGGAGAGACCCAGTACTTC CASSLGQGGETQYF
TRBJ1-4 TRBD1 NA TRBV7-9 TGTGCCAGCAGCCTACGACAGGGAGAGGGTGAAAAACTGTTTTTT CASSLRQGEGEKLFF
TRBJ2-1 NA NA TRBV28 TGTGCCAGCACCTTCGGGCCTTACAATGAGCAGTTCTTC CASTFGPYNEQFF
TRBJ2-2 NA many TRBV4-3 TGCGCCAGCGCCCGGAGCGGCACCGGGGAGCTGTTTTTT CASARSGTGELFF
TRBJ2-7 TRBD1 NA TRBV5-5 TGTGCCAGCAGCGAGGGGACAGGGCTTTTCTACGAGCAGTACTTC CASSEGTGLFYEQYF
TRBJ1-1 NA NA TRBV6-6 TGTGCCAGCAGGACCTGGGACACTGAAGCTTTCTTT CASRTWDTEAFF
TRBJ2-7 TRBD2 many TRBV5-6 TGTGCCAGCAGCTTGAGGGCGGGAGCGCGCGAGCAGTACTTC CASSLRAGAREQYF
TRBJ1-5 NA NA TRBV7-2 TGTGCCAGCAGCTCAGGGTTTGGCCAGCCCCAGCATTTT CASSSGFGQPQHF
TRBJ2-6 NA NA TRBV19 TGTGCCAGTAGTATAGGAACTGGGGCCAACGTCCTGACTTTC CASSIGTGANVLTF
TRBJ2-7 NA NA TRBV18 TGTGCCAGCCAAGCGGGACAGACCTACGAGCAGTACTTC CASQAGQTYEQYF
TRBJ2-5 TRBD1 NA TRBV10-1 TGCGCCAGCAGTGAGTTCGGGACAGAGCAAGAGACCCAGTACTTC CASSEFGTEQETQYF
TRBJ2-1 TRBD2 few TRBV2 TGTGCCAGCAGTGAGTCAGCGGGAGGTGGCTATGAGCAGTTCTTC CASSESAGGGYEQFF
TRBJ2-3 TRBD2 NA TRBV5-6 TGTGCCAGCAGCGGTACTAGCGAGACAGATACGCAGTATTTT CASSGTSETDTQYF
TRBJ2-3 NA NA TRBV7-2 TGTGCCAGCAGCCCATATCCAAGCGGAGTGGGCACAGATACGCAGTATTTT CASSPYPSGVGTDTQYF
TRBJ2-5 TRBD2 NA TRBV2 TGTGCCAGCAGCGGGTTTGCGGGAGGGGGTGAGACCCAGTACTTC CASSGFAGGGETQYF
TRBJ2-1 NA few TRBV9 TGTGCCAGCAGCGTAGACGTCCTCAATGAGCAGTTCTTC CASSVDVLNEQFF
TRBJ1-4 NA few TRBV27 TGTGCCAGCAGGTCTCGTGAAGAAAAACTGTTTTTT CASRSREEKLFF
TRBJ1-2 TRBD1 NA TRBV18 TGTGCCAGCTCTCCCCAGGGGGCCAACTATGGCTACACCTTC CASSPQGANYGYTF
TRBJ2-7 TRBD1 NA TRBV29-1 TGCAGCATAGGACAGGGGTCCTACGAGCAGTACTTC CSIGQGSYEQYF
TRBJ2-7 NA NA TRBV23-1 TGCGCCAGCAGTCAATCGAGCAGGGTAGCCTACGAGCAGTACTTC CASSQSSRVAYEQYF
TRBJ2-7 NA NA TRBV5-1 TGCGCCAGCAGCCCGACGACTAGTACCTACGAGCAGTACTTC CASSPTTSTYEQYF
TRBJ2-7 NA NA TRBV18 TGTGCCAGCTCACTACGACAGGAAAACTACGAGCAGTACTTC CASSLRQENYEQYF
TRBJ1-1 NA NA TRBV14 TGTGCCAGCAGCCAGGATACAGGGTCTTTTAACACTGAAGCTTTCTTT CASSQDTGSFNTEAFF
TRBJ2-2 TRBD2 NA TRBV6-1 TGTGCCAGCAGTCAGGGACTAGCGGGAGGTCGGGAGCTGTTTTTT CASSQGLAGGRELFF
TRBJ2-7 NA few TRBV29-1 TGCAGCGTTGCTGACGGAGCCTACGAGCAGTACTTC CSVADGAYEQYF
TRBJ1-4 TRBD1 NA TRBV6-4 TGTGCCAGCAGGCAACACTTGGGGACAGAAAGAACAACTAATGAAAAACTGTTTTTT CASRQHLGTERTTNEKLFF
TRBJ2-7 TRBD2 NA TRBV6-6 TGTGCCAGCAGGGCCGGGGGGAACTACGAGCAGTACTTC CASRAGGNYEQYF
TRBJ1-4 NA NA TRBV4-1 TGCGCCAGCAGCTCTCGACAATCAACTAATGAAAAACTGTTTTTT CASSSRQSTNEKLFF
TRBJ1-3 NA NA TRBV5-4 TGTGCCAGCAGCCAGTCCAACCAGGGTCTGAGCACCATATATTTT CASSQSNQGLSTIYF
TRBJ2-2 TRBD2 once TRBV28 TGTGCCAGCAGTAGGATAGGGACTAGCGGGACCGGGGAGCTGTTTTTT CASSRIGTSGTGELFF
TRBJ1-1 NA NA TRBV5-1 TGCGCCAGCAGCTTTCGACATGGGCCAAACACTGAAGCTTTCTTT CASSFRHGPNTEAFF
TRBJ1-2 NA NA TRBV9 TGTGCCAGCAGCCCCGTAGCCGATTATGGCTACACCTTC CASSPVADYGYTF
TRBJ2-3 TRBD1 NA TRBV7-8 TGTGCCAGCAGCTTAAGGTCCGGACAGGGGGCAACGGATACGCAGTATTTT CASSLRSGQGATDTQYF
TRBJ2-1 NA NA TRBV7-3 TGTGCCAGCAGTCGGTCGGCGGGACCGTACAATGAGCAGTTCTTC CASSRSAGPYNEQFF
TRBJ1-1 NA NA TRBV6-1 TGTGCCAGCAGTGAACTGGGCGACACTGAAGCTTTCTTT CASSELGDTEAFF
TRBJ2-1 NA once TRBV6-1 TGTGCCAGCAGGGAAACCTTAAGGGAAAGTGAGCAGTTCTTC CASRETLRESEQFF
TRBJ1-5 TRBD1 NA TRBV5-1 TGCGCCAGCAGCTTAACCGGGACAGGGGATCAGCCCCAGCATTTT CASSLTGTGDQPQHF
TRBJ2-7 NA NA TRBV12-2 TGTGCAAGTCGCTTAGGTAGCCGGGGACAGGGGGAAAGCGAGCAGTACTTC CASRLGSRGQGESEQYF
TRBJ2-3 TRBD1 NA TRBV9 TGTGCCAGCAGCCCTTCGGGACAGGGGGCTTGGGATACGCAGTATTTT CASSPSGQGAWDTQYF
TRBJ2-3 TRBD2 many TRBV11-1 TGTGCCAGCAGCTCCGAGCGGGACCAAGGTTATACGCAGTATTTT CASSSERDQGYTQYF